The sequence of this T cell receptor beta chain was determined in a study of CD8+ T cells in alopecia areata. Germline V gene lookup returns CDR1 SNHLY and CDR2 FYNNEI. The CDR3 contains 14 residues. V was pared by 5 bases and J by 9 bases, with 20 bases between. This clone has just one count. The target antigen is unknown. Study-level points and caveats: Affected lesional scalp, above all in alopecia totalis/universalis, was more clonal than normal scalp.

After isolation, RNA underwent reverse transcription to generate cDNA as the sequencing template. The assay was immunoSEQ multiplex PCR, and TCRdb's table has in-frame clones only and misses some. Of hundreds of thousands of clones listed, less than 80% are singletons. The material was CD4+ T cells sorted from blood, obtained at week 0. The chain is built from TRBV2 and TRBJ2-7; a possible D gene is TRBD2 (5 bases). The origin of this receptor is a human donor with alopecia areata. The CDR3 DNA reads TGTGCCAGCAGTAAGGACTCCCGGGCCTTGGTGCAGTACTTC. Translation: CASSKDSRALVQYF.